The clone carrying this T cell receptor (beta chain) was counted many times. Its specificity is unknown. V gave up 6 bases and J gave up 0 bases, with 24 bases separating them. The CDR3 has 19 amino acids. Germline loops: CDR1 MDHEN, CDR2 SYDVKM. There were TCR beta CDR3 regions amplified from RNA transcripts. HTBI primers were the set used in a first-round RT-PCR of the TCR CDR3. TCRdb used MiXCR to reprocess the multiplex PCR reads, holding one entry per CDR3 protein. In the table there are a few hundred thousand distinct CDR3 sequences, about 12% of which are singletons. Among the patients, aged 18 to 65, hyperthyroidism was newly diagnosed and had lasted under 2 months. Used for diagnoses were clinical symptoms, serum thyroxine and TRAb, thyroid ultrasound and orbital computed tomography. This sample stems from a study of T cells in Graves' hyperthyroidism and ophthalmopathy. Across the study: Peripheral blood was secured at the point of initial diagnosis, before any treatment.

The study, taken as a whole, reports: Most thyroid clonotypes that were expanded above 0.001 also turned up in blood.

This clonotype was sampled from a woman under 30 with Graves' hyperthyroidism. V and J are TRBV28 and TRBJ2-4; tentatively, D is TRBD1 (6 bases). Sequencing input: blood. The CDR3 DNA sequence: TGTGCCAGCAGACAAAAGGGGAGCGCCAGGGGCATAGCCAAAAACATTCAGTACTTC. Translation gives CASRQKGSARGIAKNIQYF.